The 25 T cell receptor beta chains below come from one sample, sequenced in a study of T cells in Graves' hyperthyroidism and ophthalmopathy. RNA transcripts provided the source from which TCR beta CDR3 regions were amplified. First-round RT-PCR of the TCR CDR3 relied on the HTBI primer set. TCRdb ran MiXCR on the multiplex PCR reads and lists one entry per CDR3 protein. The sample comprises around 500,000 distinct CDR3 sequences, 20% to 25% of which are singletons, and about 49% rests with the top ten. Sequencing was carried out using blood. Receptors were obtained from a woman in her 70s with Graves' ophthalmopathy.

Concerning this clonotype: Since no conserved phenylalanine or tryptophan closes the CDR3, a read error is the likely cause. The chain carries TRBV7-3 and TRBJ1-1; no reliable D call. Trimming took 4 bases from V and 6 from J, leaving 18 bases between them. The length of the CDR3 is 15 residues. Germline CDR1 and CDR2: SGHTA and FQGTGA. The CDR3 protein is CASSSYGLRGPEAFL. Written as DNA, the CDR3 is TGTGCCAGCAGCTCGTACGGCCTCCGAGGCCCTGAAGCTTTCCTT.

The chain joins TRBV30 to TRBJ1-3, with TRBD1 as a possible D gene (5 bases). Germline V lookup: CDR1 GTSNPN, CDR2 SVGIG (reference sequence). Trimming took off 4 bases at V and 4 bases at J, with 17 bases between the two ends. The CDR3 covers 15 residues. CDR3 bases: TGTGCCTGGATGGTTCAAGGGGCAGCCGGAAACACCATATATTTT. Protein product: CAWMVQGAAGNTIYF.

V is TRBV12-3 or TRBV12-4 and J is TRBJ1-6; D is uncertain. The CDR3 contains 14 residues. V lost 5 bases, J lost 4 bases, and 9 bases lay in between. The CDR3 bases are TGTGCCAGCAGTCCCCTGCTGTATAATTCACCCCTCCACTTT. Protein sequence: CASSPLLYNSPLHF.

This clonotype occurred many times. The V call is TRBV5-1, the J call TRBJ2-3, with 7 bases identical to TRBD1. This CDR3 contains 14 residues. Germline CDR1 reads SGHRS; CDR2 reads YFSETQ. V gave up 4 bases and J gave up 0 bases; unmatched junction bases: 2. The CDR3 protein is CASSRDSSTDTQYF. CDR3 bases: TGCGCCAGCAGCCGGGACAGTAGCACAGATACGCAGTATTTT.

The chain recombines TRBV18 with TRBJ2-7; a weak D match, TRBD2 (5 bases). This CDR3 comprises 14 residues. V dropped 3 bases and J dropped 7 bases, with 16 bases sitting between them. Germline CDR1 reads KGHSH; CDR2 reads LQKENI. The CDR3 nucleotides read TGTGCCAGCTCACCTCTCGCCACTAGTAGGGAGCAGTACTTC. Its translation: CASSPLATSREQYF.

CDR3 sequence (DNA): TGTGCCTGGAGTGCAGGGAGGAGGGACTATGGCTACACCTTC. It encodes CAWSAGRRDYGYTF. The rearrangement uses TRBV30 and TRBJ1-2; maybe TRBD1 (5 bases). The V gene's germline CDR1 is GTSNPN and CDR2 SVGIG (reference sequence). CDR3 size: 14 residues. The V end was cut by 1 base, the J end by 3 bases, with 12 bases between.

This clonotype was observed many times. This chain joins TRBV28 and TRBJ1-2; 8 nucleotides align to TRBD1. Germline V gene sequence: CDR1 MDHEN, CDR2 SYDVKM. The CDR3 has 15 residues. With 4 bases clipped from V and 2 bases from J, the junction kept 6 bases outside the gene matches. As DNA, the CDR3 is TGTGCCAGCAGTTGGCAGGGGGCTCGAAACTATGGCTACACCTTC. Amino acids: CASSWQGARNYGYTF.

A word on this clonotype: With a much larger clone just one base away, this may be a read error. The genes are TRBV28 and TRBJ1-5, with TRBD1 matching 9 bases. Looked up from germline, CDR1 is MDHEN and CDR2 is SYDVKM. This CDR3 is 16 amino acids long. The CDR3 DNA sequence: TGTGCCAGCAGTTTATGGGGACAGGGCGGCAATCAGCCCCAGCAGTTT. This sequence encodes CASSLWGQGGNQPQQF.

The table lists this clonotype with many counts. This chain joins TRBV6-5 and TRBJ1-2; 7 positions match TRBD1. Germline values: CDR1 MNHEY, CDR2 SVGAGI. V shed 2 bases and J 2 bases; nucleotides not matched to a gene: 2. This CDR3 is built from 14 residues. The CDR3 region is CASSYGQANYGYTF. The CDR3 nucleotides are TGTGCCAGCAGTTACGGACAGGCAAACTATGGCTACACCTTC.

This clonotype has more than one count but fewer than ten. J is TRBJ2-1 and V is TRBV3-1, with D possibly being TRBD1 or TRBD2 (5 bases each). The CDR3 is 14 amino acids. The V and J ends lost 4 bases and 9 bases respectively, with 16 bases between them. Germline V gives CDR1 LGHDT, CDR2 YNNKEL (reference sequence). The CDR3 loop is CASSRLGTESEQFF. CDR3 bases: TGTGCCAGCAGCCGGTTAGGGACGGAGTCTGAGCAGTTCTTC.

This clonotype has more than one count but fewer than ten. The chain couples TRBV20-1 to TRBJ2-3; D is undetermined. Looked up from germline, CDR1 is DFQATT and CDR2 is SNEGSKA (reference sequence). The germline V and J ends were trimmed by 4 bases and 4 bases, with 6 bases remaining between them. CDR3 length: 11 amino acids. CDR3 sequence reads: CSATVADTQYF. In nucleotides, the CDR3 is TGCAGTGCTACGGTGGCAGATACGCAGTATTTT.

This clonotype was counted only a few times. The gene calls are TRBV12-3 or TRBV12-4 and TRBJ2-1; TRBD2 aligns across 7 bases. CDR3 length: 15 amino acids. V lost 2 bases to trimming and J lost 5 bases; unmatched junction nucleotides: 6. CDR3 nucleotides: TGTGCCAGCAGTTTAACCGCTAGCGGCCACAATGAGCAGTTCTTC. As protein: CASSLTASGHNEQFF.

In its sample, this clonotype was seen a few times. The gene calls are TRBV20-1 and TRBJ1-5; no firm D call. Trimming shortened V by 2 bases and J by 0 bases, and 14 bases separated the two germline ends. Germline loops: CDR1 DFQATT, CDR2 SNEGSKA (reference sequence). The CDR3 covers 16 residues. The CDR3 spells CSARWHGSHSNQPQHF. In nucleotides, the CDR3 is TGCAGTGCTAGATGGCATGGGTCACATAGCAATCAGCCCCAGCATTTT.

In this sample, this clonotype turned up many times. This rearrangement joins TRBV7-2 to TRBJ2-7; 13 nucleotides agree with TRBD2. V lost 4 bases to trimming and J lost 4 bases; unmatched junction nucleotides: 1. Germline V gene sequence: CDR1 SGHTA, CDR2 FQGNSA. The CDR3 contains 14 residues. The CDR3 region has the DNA TGTGCCAGCAGCTCGACTAGCGGGAGGTACGAGCAGTACTTC. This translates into CASSSTSGRYEQYF. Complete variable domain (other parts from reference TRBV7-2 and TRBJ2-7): GAGVSQSPSNKVTEKGKDVELRCDPISGHTALYWYRQSLGQGLEFLIYFQGNSAPDKSGLPSDRFSAERTGGSVSTLTIQRTQQEDSAVYLCASSSTSGRYEQYFGPGTRLTVT.

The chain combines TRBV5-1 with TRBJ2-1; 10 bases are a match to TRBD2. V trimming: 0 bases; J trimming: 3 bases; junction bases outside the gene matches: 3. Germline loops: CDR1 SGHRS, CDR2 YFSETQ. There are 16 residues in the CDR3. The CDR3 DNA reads TGCGCCAGCAGCTTGGGAGCGGGAGGGAACTACAATGAGCAGTTCTTC. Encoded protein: CASSLGAGGNYNEQFF.

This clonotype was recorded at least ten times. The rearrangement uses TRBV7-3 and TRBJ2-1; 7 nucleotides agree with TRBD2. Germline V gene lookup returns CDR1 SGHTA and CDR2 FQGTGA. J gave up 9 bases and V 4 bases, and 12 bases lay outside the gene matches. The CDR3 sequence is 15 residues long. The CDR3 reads CASSSDRAGASEQFF. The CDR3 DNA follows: TGTGCCAGCAGCTCAGACCGGGCGGGAGCCAGTGAGCAGTTCTTC.

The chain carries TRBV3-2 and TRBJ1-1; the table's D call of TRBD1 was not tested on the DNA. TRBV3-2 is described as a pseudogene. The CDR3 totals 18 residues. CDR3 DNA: TGTGCCAGCAGCCAAGATCTTTCCGGGGGCGAACTCGACACTGAAGCTTTCTTT. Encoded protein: CASSQDLSGGELDTEAFF.

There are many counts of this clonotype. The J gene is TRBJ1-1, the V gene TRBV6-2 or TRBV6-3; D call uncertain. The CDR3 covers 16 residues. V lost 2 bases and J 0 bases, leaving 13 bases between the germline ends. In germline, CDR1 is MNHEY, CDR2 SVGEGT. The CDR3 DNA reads TGTGCCAGCAGTTACCGGTACACGTCCATGAACACTGAAGCTTTCTTT. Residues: CASSYRYTSMNTEAFF.

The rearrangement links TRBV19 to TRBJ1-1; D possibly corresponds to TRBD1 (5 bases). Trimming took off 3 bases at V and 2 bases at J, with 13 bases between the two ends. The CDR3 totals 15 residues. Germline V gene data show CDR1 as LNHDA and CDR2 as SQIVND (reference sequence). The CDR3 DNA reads TGTGCCAGTAGTATCCTCGGCAGGGATAACACTGAAGCTTTCTTT. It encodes CASSILGRDNTEAFF.

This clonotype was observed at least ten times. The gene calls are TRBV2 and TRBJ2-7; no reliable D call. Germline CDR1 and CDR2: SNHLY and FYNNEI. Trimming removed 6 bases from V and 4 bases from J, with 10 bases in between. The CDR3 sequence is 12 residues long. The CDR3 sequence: CASRVQRYEQYF. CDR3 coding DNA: TGTGCCAGCAGGGTACAGCGATACGAGCAGTACTTC.

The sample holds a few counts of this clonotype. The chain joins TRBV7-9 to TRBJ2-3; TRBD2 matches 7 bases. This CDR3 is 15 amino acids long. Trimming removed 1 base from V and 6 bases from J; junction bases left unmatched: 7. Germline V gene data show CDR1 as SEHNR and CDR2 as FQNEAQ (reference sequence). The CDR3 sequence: CASSLVRLAADTQYF. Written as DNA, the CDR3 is TGTGCCAGCAGCTTAGTTAGGCTAGCGGCGGATACGCAGTATTTT.

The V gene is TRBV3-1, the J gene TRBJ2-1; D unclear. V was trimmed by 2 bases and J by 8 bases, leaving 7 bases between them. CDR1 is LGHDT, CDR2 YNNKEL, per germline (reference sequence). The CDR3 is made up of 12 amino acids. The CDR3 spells CASSQQYHEQFF. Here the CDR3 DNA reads TGTGCCAGCAGCCAACAGTACCATGAGCAGTTCTTC.

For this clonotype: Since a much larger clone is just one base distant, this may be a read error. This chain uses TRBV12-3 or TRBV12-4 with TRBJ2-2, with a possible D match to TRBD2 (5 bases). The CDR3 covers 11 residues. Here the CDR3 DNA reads TGTGCCAGCAAGGACCCCGGGGAGCCGTTTTTT. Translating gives CASKDPGEPFF.

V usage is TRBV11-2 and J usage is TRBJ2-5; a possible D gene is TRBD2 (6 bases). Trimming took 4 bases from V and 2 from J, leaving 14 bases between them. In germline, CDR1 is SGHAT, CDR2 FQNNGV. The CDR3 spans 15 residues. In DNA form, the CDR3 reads TGTGCCAGCAGCTCACAACGGGACTCACAAGAGACCCAGTACTTC. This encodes CASSSQRDSQETQYF.

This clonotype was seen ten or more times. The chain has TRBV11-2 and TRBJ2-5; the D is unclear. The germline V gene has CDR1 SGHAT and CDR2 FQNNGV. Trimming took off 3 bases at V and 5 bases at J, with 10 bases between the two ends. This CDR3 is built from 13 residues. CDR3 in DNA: TGTGCCAGCAGCTTGCTGGGATGGGAGACCCAGTACTTC. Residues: CASSLLGWETQYF.